Listed below are T cell receptor beta chains from one sample, sequenced in a study of T cell changes during pregnancy in multiple sclerosis. The assay was immunoSEQ multiplex PCR, and TCRdb's table has in-frame clones only and misses some. This sample has about 100,000 clones, with 92% found just once. The sample here was peripheral blood, taken after pregnancy. The receptors were gathered from a female donor with multiple sclerosis, enrolled in a pregnancy study. Each CDR3 is given with its conserved first and last residue. The D gene is left open where the match is weak. Size tells how often a clone was seen (once, few, many) or the class of an expanded clone, and some rows leave it out.

size: .; V: TRBV7-2; D: TRBD1; J: TRBJ2-7; CDR3: CASQGTGGVYEQYF; DNA: TGTGCCAGCCAAGGGACAGGGGGCGTTTACGAGCAGTACTTC
size: .; V: TRBV4-3; D: .; J: TRBJ2-7; CDR3: CASSQDNRGEQYF; DNA: TGCGCCAGCAGCCAAGACAATAGGGGCGAGCAGTACTTC
size: .; V: TRBV7-2; D: .; J: TRBJ2-1; CDR3: CASSSGPGQFF; DNA: TGTGCCAGCAGCTCCGGCCCGGGGCAGTTCTTC
size: .; V: TRBV30; D: .; J: TRBJ2-1; CDR3: CAWSFPRSDNEQFF; DNA: TGTGCCTGGAGTTTTCCCCGGAGCGATAACGAGCAGTTCTTC
size: .; V: TRBV7-7; D: TRBD2; J: TRBJ2-7; CDR3: CASSLSGGADEQYF; DNA: TGTGCCAGCAGCTTGTCGGGAGGGGCAGACGAGCAGTACTTC
size: .; V: TRBV2; D: .; J: TRBJ2-1; CDR3: CASRTDWSNEQFF; DNA: TGTGCCAGCAGAACGGACTGGAGCAATGAGCAGTTCTTC
size: .; V: TRBV4-3; D: TRBD2; J: TRBJ2-3; CDR3: CASSTTSGGGTYTQYF; DNA: TGCGCCAGCAGTACAACTAGCGGGGGGGGCACATATACGCAGTATTTT
size: .; V: TRBV29-1; D: .; J: TRBJ2-7; CDR3: CSVERGSEQYF; DNA: TGCAGCGTTGAAAGAGGGTCCGAGCAGTACTTC
size: once; V: TRBV7-2; D: TRBD1; J: TRBJ2-7; CDR3: CASSLSGTGYYEQYF; DNA: TGTGCCAGCAGCTTATCCGGGACAGGGTACTACGAGCAGTACTTC
size: .; V: TRBV6-6; D: TRBD1; J: TRBJ2-7; CDR3: CASSYSGAGGTYEQYF; DNA: TGTGCCAGCAGTTACTCGGGGGCAGGGGGCACCTACGAGCAGTACTTC
size: .; V: TRBV4-1; D: .; J: TRBJ1-2; CDR3: CASSHARDRRAPQELYGYTF; DNA: TGCGCCAGCAGCCACGCCCGCGACAGACGGGCCCCTCAAGAACTCTATGGCTACACCTTC
size: .; V: TRBV11-2; D: TRBD1; J: TRBJ1-1; CDR3: CASSLLAGGLMNTEAFF; DNA: TGTGCCAGCAGCTTATTGGCAGGGGGCCTCATGAACACTGAAGCTTTCTTT
size: .; V: TRBV19; D: .; J: TRBJ1-4; CDR3: CASSRVTGANEKLFF; DNA: TGTGCCAGTAGTCGGGTAACCGGTGCTAATGAAAAACTGTTTTTT
size: .; V: TRBV7-3; D: .; J: TRBJ1-1; CDR3: CASSLTTGIWTEAFF; DNA: TGTGCCAGCAGTTTAACAACAGGGATCTGGACTGAAGCTTTCTTT
size: .; V: TRBV7-2; D: TRBD1; J: TRBJ1-2; CDR3: CASSLGQGAGYGYTF; DNA: TGTGCCAGCAGCTTAGGGCAGGGGGCTGGTTATGGCTACACCTTC
size: .; V: TRBV30; D: .; J: TRBJ1-2; CDR3: CAWRGGRGANYGYTF; DNA: TGTGCCTGGAGGGGGGGGCGCGGAGCTAACTATGGCTACACCTTC
size: .; V: TRBV7-8; D: .; J: TRBJ2-7; CDR3: CASSPRDEQYF; DNA: TGTGCCAGCAGCCCCCGGGACGAGCAGTACTTC
size: few; V: TRBV7-9; D: .; J: TRBJ1-4; CDR3: CASSFGEKLFF; DNA: TGTGCCAGCAGCTTCGGTGAAAAACTGTTTTTT
size: .; V: TRBV27; D: .; J: TRBJ2-2; CDR3: CASSSDSSTGELFF; DNA: TGTGCCAGCAGTTCCGACAGTAGTACCGGGGAGCTGTTTTTT
size: .; V: TRBV7-8; D: .; J: TRBJ1-5; CDR3: CASSRPMANQPQHF; DNA: TGTGCCAGCAGCCGCCCCATGGCCAATCAGCCCCAGCATTTT